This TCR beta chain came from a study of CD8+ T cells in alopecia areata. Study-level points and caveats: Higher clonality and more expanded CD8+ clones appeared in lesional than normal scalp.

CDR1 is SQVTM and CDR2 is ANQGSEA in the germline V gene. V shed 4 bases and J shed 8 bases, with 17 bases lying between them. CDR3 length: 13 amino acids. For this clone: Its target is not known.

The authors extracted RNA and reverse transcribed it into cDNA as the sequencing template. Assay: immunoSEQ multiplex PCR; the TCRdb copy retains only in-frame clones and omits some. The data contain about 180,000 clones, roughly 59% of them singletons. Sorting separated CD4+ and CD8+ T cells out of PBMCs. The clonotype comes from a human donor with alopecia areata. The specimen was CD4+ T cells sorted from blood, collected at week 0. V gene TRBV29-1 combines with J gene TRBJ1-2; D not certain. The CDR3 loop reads CSVGFRYEGGYTF. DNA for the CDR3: TGCAGCGTTGGTTTCCGGTACGAAGGGGGCTACACCTTC.